The next 12 T cell receptor beta chains were all read from a single sample in a study of CD8+ T cells in alopecia areata. cDNA prepared by RNA extraction and subsequent reverse transcription served as the template for sequencing. The method was immunoSEQ multiplex PCR; TCRdb's version includes in-frame clones alone and lacks a portion of them. The table has 130,000 or so clones, more than 40% seen once. Source: CD8+ T cells sorted from blood, taken at week 0. The source is a human donor with alopecia areata.

The chain links TRBV5-6 to TRBJ2-7, with TRBD1 matching over 7 bases. With 5 bases clipped from V and 0 bases from J, the junction kept 11 bases outside the gene matches. The CDR3 loop spans 16 amino acids. Looked up from germline, CDR1 is SGHDT and CDR2 is YYEEEE. CDR3 sequence: CASSLYGTDLSYEQYF. CDR3 nucleotides: TGTGCCAGCAGTTTATACGGGACAGACCTCTCCTACGAGCAGTACTTC.

This chain connects TRBV5-6 to TRBJ2-7; possible D gene TRBD1, 6 bases. Germline CDR1 SGHDT, CDR2 YYEEEE. The CDR3 length is 14 residues. V was cut by 4 bases and J by 0 bases, with 11 bases left in between. The CDR3 nucleotides read TGTGCCAGCAGCGCAGACAGGAACTCCTACGAGCAGTACTTC. Its translation is CASSADRNSYEQYF.

This clone was counted a single time. V and J are TRBV7-6 and TRBJ1-1, with D maybe TRBD1 (6 bases). There are 15 residues in the CDR3. V lost 5 bases to trimming and J lost 8 bases, with 21 bases between them. Germline V gene data show CDR1 as SGHVS and CDR2 as FNYEAQ. CDR3 region: CASSAAGAHSQEAFF. The CDR3 bases are TGTGCCAGCAGCGCCGCGGGGGCGCATTCTCAAGAAGCTTTCTTT.

This clone was observed a handful of times. The chain uses TRBV9 and TRBJ2-3; D is unclear. Germline CDR1 reads SGDLS; CDR2 reads YYNGEE. The CDR3 is 13 amino acids. V shed 7 bases and J shed 4 bases, with 13 bases lying between them. The CDR3 DNA reads TGTGCCAGCCACGAACAGACCCCAGATACGCAGTATTTT. Translating gives CASHEQTPDTQYF.

The chain is built from TRBV4-3 and TRBJ2-5; 8 bases line up with TRBD1. The ends lost 4 bases at V and 3 bases at J; junction bases unmatched: 4. The germline gives CDR1 LGHNA, CDR2 YSLEER. The CDR3 has 14 amino acids. The CDR3 loop is CASSRLTGEETQYF. DNA for the CDR3: TGCGCCAGCAGCCGGTTGACAGGGGAAGAGACCCAGTACTTC.

V is TRBV6-5 and J is TRBJ2-7; 8 positions match TRBD1. This CDR3 has 14 residues. V lost 6 bases and J lost 6; bases outside the gene matches: 10. Per the germline V gene, CDR1 is MNHEY and CDR2 is SVGAGI. For the CDR3, the DNA is TGTGCCAGCAGCTATGGACAGGGAATCTCCGAGCAGTACTTC. This gives the protein CASSYGQGISEQYF.

This chain links TRBV30 with TRBJ1-1; maybe TRBD1 (6 bases). Trimming took off 5 bases at V and 1 base at J, with 8 bases between the two ends. CDR1 GTSNPN and CDR2 SVGIG come from the germline V gene (reference sequence). CDR3 size: 12 residues. CDR3 amino acids: CAWGQTNTEAFF. CDR3 coding DNA: TGTGCCTGGGGACAGACGAACACTGAAGCTTTCTTT.

This clone was found a few times. This chain joins TRBV25-1 and TRBJ1-2, with no clear D. This CDR3 contains 11 residues. The V gene lost 4 bases and the J gene lost 5 bases, with 5 bases spanning the gap. Looked up from germline, CDR1 is MGHDK and CDR2 is SYGVNS. CDR3 DNA sequence: TGTGCCAGCAGTGGAGGGTATGGCTACACCTTC. Amino acid sequence: CASSGGYGYTF.

This clone was counted a few times. This sequence joins TRBV2 and TRBJ2-1, with 7 bases lining up with TRBD1. This CDR3 is built from 15 residues. V lost 4 bases to trimming and J lost 6 bases; unmatched junction nucleotides: 9. Germline CDR1 and CDR2: SNHLY and FYNNEI. CDR3 sequence reads: CASSAGTVITNEQFF. The CDR3 DNA follows: TGTGCCAGCAGTGCCGGGACAGTGATCACCAATGAGCAGTTCTTC.

This chain joins TRBV13 and TRBJ2-7; D might be TRBD2 (6 bases). Trimming removed 5 bases at V and 2 bases at J, with 10 bases between. The CDR3 spans 13 residues. Germline loops: CDR1 PRHDT, CDR2 FYEKMQ (reference sequence). The CDR3 sequence is CASSRDSAYEQYF. CDR3 sequence (DNA): TGTGCCAGCAGCAGGGACTCAGCCTACGAGCAGTACTTC.

This clone appeared a few times. The rearrangement uses TRBV13 and TRBJ2-7, with D uncertain. The CDR3 is made up of 14 amino acids. Deletions cut 4 bases from V and 3 bases from J, with 13 bases between. Germline V gene lookup returns CDR1 PRHDT and CDR2 FYEKMQ (reference sequence). CDR3 nucleotides: TGTGCCAGCAGCTCGACCCTAACAAGCTACGAGCAGTACTTC. Protein product: CASSSTLTSYEQYF.

The chain links TRBV4-3 to TRBJ1-1; D perhaps matches TRBD1 (5 bases). Trimming shortened V by 0 bases and J by 2 bases, and 10 bases separated the two germline ends. Germline loops: CDR1 LGHNA, CDR2 YSLEER. The CDR3 spans 15 residues. In DNA, the CDR3 is TGCGCCAGCAGCCAAGATCCAGGGACTAACACTGAAGCTTTCTTT. Translated, it gives CASSQDPGTNTEAFF.